This T cell receptor beta chain stems from a study of human T cells and chemical hapten exposure. The wider study: Skin of the upper inner arm, around 2 cm by around 2 cm, received 2% DPC for sensitization. General observations from the study: Patch test score showed a positive correlation with PT1 expanded TCR counts.

This clonotype appeared many times. Its target is unknown. Time point of the sample: pre-sensitization, week 0. The treatment: therapeutic diphenylcyclopropenone sensitization with weekly scalp DPC. The authors' total RNA extraction used unfractionated whole blood. The CDR3 has 17 amino acids. TCRdb re-analysed the RACE reads in MiXCR, keeping a single row per CDR3 protein. The sample has tens of thousands of distinct CDR3 sequences; roughly 11% are singletons. The TCR was taken from a woman aged 45-65 years with alopecia areata. Some clones in this sample may be carry-over from other donors' samples. The V and J genes are TRBV21-1 and TRBJ2-3; the table's TRBD1 call for D was not verified on the DNA. TRBV21-1 constitutes a pseudogene. Sequencing used whole blood, obtained in connection with sensitization to the hapten diphenylcyclopropenone (DPC). Here the CDR3 DNA reads TGTGCCAGCATCCTCCTGGGCCTACAGGGGCCCACAGATACGCAGTATTTT. Its protein product is CASILLGLQGPTDTQYF.